One sample yielded the 2 T cell receptor beta chains listed below, sequenced in a study of cytomegalovirus exposure and HLA in healthy donors. 13 Jbeta primers and 60 Vbeta primers were used for the PCR. Assay: immunoSEQ multiplex PCR; the TCRdb copy retains only in-frame clones and omits some. The repertoire holds about 120,000 clones, with around four fifths as singletons. What was sequenced was PBMCs. These TCRs come from a man between 60 and 75 years old in good health and CMV-seropositive.

This clone was picked up a small number of times. The V gene is TRBV5-1, the J gene TRBJ2-5; 12 bases fit TRBD2. This CDR3 comprises 16 residues. V was pared by 0 bases and J by 11 bases, with 11 bases of the junction left unmatched. Germline V gene sequence: CDR1 SGHRS, CDR2 YFSETQ. The CDR3 sequence is CASSLGLAGASREQYF. The CDR3 DNA reads TGCGCCAGCAGCTTGGGACTAGCGGGGGCCTCGAGAGAGCAGTACTTC.

This clone came up once. V gene TRBV30 combines with J gene TRBJ1-2; D call uncertain. Trimming removed 3 bases at V and 2 bases at J, with 7 bases between. Germline V gene lookup returns CDR1 GTSNPN and CDR2 SVGIG (reference sequence). The CDR3 extends over 12 amino acids. The CDR3 sequence: CAWSSGNYGYTF. In DNA, the CDR3 is TGTGCCTGGAGCTCGGGGAACTATGGCTACACCTTC.